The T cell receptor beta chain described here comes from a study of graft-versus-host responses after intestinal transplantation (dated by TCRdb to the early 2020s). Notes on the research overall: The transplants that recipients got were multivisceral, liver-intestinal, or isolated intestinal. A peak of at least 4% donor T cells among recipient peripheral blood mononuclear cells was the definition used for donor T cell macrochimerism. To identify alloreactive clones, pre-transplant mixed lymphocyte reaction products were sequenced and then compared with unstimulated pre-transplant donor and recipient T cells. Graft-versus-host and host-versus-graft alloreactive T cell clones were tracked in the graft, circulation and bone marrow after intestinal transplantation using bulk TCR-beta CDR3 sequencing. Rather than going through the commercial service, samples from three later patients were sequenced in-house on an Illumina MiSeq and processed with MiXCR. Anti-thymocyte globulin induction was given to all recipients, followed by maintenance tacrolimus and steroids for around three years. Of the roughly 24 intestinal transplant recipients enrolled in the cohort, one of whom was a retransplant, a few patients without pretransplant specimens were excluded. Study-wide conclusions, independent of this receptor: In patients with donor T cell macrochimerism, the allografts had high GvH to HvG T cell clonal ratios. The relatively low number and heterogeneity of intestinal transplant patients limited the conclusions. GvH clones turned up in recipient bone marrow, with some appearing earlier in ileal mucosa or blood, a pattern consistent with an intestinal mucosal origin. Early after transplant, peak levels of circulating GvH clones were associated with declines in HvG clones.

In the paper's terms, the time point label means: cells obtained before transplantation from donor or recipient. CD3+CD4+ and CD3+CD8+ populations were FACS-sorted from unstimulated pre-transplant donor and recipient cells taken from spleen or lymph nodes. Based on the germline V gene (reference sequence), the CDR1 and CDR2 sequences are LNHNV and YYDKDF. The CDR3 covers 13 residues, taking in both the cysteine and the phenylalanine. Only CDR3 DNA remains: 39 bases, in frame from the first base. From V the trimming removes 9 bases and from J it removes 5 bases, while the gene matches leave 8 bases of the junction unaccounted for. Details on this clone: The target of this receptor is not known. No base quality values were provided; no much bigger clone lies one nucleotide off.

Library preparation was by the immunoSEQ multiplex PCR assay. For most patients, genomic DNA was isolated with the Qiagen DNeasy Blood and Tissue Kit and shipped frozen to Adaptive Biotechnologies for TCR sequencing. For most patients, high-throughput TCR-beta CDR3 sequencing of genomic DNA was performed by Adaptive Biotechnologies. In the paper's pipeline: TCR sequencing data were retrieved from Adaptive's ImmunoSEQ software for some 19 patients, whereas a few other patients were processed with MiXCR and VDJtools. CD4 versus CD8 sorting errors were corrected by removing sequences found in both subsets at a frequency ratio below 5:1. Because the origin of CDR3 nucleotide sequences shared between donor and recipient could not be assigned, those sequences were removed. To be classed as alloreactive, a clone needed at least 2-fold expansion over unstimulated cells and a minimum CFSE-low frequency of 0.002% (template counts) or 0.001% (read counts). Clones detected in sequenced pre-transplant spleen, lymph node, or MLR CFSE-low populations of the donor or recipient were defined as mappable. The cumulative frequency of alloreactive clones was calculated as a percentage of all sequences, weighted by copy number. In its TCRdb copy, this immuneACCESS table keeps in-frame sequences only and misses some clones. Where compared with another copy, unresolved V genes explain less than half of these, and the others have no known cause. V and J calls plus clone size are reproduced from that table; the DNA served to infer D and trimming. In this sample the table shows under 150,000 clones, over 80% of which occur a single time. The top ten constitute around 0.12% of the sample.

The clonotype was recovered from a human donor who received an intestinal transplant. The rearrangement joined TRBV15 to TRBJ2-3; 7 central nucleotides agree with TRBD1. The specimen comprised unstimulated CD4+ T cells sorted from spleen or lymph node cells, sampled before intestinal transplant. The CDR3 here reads CATGDRAVDTQYF. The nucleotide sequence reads TGTGCCACAGGAGACAGGGCGGTAGATACGCAGTATTTT.